A selection of T cell receptor beta chains follows, all from one sample in a study of OX40 agonist ivuxolimab in advanced cancers. Using immunoSEQ multiplex PCR, the repertoire was profiled, and TCRdb retains in-frame clones only, with some absent. The table lists about 46,000 clones, about nine tenths of them singletons. The sequencing here drew on CD4+ or CD8+ T cells sorted from blood, taken in a trial of the OX40 agonist ivuxolimab. These receptors were collected from an adult with an advanced solid tumor such as melanoma, head and neck, liver or kidney cancer. CDR3s include the opening cysteine and the closing phenylalanine or tryptophan. Fields, in order: J gene, D gene, V gene, clone size, CDR3 DNA, CDR3 protein. The D gene is left open where the match is weak. Clone sizes are given selectively: once, few, many, or a class where the clone is expanded.

TRBJ2-1 | - | TRBV7-9 | once | TGTGCCAGCAGCTCCCGGGACTCCTACAATGAGCAGTTCTTC | CASSSRDSYNEQFF
TRBJ1-4 | - | TRBV4-3 | - | TGCGCCAGCAGCCAAGATCACAATGGTGGTGAAAAACTGTTTTTT | CASSQDHNGGEKLFF
TRBJ2-7 | TRBD2 | TRBV9 | - | TGTGCCAGCAGCCCCAGTGTGCTAGCGGGAGACTACGAGCAGTACTTC | CASSPSVLAGDYEQYF
TRBJ2-7 | TRBD2 | TRBV30 | - | TGTGCCTGGAGTGGGGGACTAGAGACCTACGAGCAGTACTTC | CAWSGGLETYEQYF
TRBJ1-2 | - | TRBV4-3 | - | TGCGCCAGCAGCCAAGGGAGGAGCGGTAACTATGGCTACACCTTC | CASSQGRSGNYGYTF
TRBJ1-2 | TRBD1 | TRBV9 | - | TGTGCCAGCAGCGTAAACAGGGGCGCTAACTATGGCTACACCTTC | CASSVNRGANYGYTF
TRBJ1-5 | - | TRBV6-5 | - | TGTGCCAGCAGTCCTTGGGGGGACAGCAATCAGCCCCAGCATTTT | CASSPWGDSNQPQHF
TRBJ1-5 | TRBD1 | TRBV7-3 | - | TGTGCCAGCAGCCTTCGGACAGGGTGGGCTCGAGGCAATCAGCCCCAGCATTTT | CASSLRTGWARGNQPQHF
TRBJ2-3 | TRBD2 | TRBV5-1 | - | TGCGCCAGCAGCCCATCACTAGCGGGAGGGCCTCTGTCTGATACGCAGTATTTT | CASSPSLAGGPLSDTQYF
TRBJ2-1 | - | TRBV28 | - | TGTGCCAGCAAAAGGGTGGGGGACTACAATGAGCAGTTCTTC | CASKRVGDYNEQFF
TRBJ2-7 | TRBD1 | TRBV7-9 | - | TGTGCCAGCAGCCCCGACAGGGTGGGCTACGAGCAGTACTTC | CASSPDRVGYEQYF
TRBJ2-3 | TRBD2 | TRBV7-6 | - | TGTGCCAGCAGCTTAGTCCCACTAGCGGGGGCTCGGGATACGCAGTATTTT | CASSLVPLAGARDTQYF
TRBJ1-2 | TRBD1 | TRBV2 | - | TGTGCCAGCAGTGAAACCAGGACAGGGACCTATGGCTACACCTTC | CASSETRTGTYGYTF
TRBJ1-1 | - | TRBV27 | - | TGTGCCAGCAGTTTAGGGTTGAACACTGAAGCTTTCTTT | CASSLGLNTEAFF
TRBJ2-1 | - | TRBV7-9 | - | TGTGCCAGCAGCTTAGACAATGAGCAGTTCTTC | CASSLDNEQFF